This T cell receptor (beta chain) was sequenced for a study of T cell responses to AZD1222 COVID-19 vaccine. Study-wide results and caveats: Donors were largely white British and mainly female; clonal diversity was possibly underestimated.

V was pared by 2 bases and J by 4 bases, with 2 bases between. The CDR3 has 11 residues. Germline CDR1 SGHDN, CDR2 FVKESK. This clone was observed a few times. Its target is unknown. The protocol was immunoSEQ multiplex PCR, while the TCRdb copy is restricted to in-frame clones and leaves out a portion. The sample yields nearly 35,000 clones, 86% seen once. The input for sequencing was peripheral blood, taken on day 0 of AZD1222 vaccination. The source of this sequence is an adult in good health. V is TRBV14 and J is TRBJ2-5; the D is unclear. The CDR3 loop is CASSQRETQYF. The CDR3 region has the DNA TGTGCCAGCAGCCAACGAGAGACCCAGTACTTC.